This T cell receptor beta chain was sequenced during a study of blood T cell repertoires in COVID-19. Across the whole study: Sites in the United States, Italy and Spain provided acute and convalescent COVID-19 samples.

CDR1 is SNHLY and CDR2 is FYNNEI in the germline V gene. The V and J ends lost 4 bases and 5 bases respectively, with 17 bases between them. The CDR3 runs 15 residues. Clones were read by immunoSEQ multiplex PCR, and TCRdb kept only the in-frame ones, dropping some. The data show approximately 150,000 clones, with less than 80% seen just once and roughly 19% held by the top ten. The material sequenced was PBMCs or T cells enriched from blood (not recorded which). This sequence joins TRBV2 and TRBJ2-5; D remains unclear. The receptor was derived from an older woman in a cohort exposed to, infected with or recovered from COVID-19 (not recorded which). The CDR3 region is CASSGVLTGGETQYF. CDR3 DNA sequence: TGTGCCAGCAGTGGGGTCCTTACGGGTGGTGAGACCCAGTACTTC.